This TCR beta chain originates from a study of CD8+CD57+ T cells in acquired aplastic anemia. General study results and limits: The same twenty-nine CD8+ CDR3 sequences occurred in patients and in controls.

Both TCR beta VDJ combination and CDR3 sequence profiling were carried out. Genomic DNA was the template for this profiling. TCRdb processed the reads anew with MiXCR; each CDR3 protein has one entry. Of 150,000 to 200,000 distinct CDR3 sequences detected, roughly half appear once; the ten largest clones hold approximately 2.9%. This clonotype has a count of ten or more. What it recognizes is unknown. Losses at the gene ends were 0 bases for V and 0 bases for J; bases not matched to a gene: 6. This CDR3 comprises 17 residues. Germline V lookup: CDR1 KGHDR, CDR2 SFDVKD. The chain carries TRBV24-1 and TRBJ2-7; 8 bases match TRBD2. The sequenced sample was sorted CD4+, CD8+, or CD8+CD57+ T cells (not recorded which) from PBMCs. The receptor comes from a human donor in good health. As DNA, the CDR3 is TGTGCCACCAGTGATTTGCGAGTACTAGCGGACTCCTACGAGCAGTACTTC. Its protein product is CATSDLRVLADSYEQYF.